These T cell receptor beta chains were read from a single sample in a study of cytotoxic CD8 clonotypes in ibrutinib-treated CLL. Method: immunoSEQ multiplex PCR; TCRdb's copy keeps in-frame clones and lacks some. The sample consists of fewer than 400,000 clones, under 70% of them appearing once. The source material was PBMCs, sampled after 36 months of ibrutinib treatment. These receptors were obtained from a human donor with chronic lymphocytic leukemia. Each CDR3 is given with its conserved first and last residue. The D gene is left open where the match is weak. Clone size is shown for a subset of rows, as once, few, many or a class of expanded clone.

D	size	V	J	CDR3	DNA
-	-	TRBV10-2	TRBJ1-4	CASSEHNEKLFF	TGCGCCAGCAGTGAGCATAATGAAAAACTGTTTTTT
-	few	TRBV10-3	TRBJ2-3	CAIALGGGSDTQYF	TGTGCCATCGCCCTGGGGGGCGGGTCAGATACGCAGTATTTT
-	-	TRBV18	TRBJ2-5	CASSPKNRAFQETQYF	TGTGCCAGCTCACCGAAGAACAGAGCTTTCCAAGAGACCCAGTACTTC
-	once	TRBV13	TRBJ1-2	CASSLSGSYNYGYTF	TGTGCCAGCAGCTTAAGTGGCTCCTACAACTATGGCTACACCTTC
-	-	TRBV11-2	TRBJ1-1	CASSSENYFRGQAFF	TGTGCCAGCAGCTCCGAAAACTACTTTCGGGGGCAAGCTTTCTTT
TRBD1	few	TRBV5-1	TRBJ1-2	CASSSGDSANYGYTF	TGCGCCAGCAGCTCAGGGGACAGCGCTAACTATGGCTACACCTTC
TRBD1	-	TRBV10-3	TRBJ1-5	CAIRPDRAGNQPQHF	TGTGCCATCAGACCAGACAGGGCGGGGAATCAGCCCCAGCATTTT
TRBD2	once	TRBV27	TRBJ2-7	CASSLGGRLLYEQYF	TGTGCCAGCAGTTTAGGCGGGAGGCTACTCTACGAGCAGTACTTC
-	-	TRBV11-2	TRBJ2-7	CASSHPFYEQYF	TGTGCCAGCAGTCACCCGTTCTACGAGCAGTACTTC
TRBD2	-	TRBV4-3	TRBJ2-2	CASSLVAGMDGELFF	TGCGCCAGCAGCCTAGTAGCGGGAATGGACGGGGAGCTGTTTTTT
-	-	TRBV11-3	TRBJ1-1	CASSLGGATEAFF	TGTGCCAGCAGCTTAGGGGGGGCGACAGAAGCTTTCTTT
-	once	TRBV5-1	TRBJ1-1	CASSRDGLNTEAFF	TGCGCCAGCAGCCGGGACGGCTTGAACACTGAAGCTTTCTTT
TRBD1	-	TRBV7-2	TRBJ2-3	CASSLGQGEPTDTQYF	TGTGCCAGCAGCTTAGGACAGGGGGAACCCACAGATACGCAGTATTTT
-	-	TRBV18	TRBJ1-1	CASSPGKGPLNTEAFF	TGTGCCAGCTCACCAGGGAAGGGACCGTTGAACACTGAAGCTTTCTTT
-	-	TRBV5-1	TRBJ1-6	CASSPVFTGGVNSPLHF	TGCGCCAGCAGCCCGGTCTTTACCGGGGGCGTTAATTCACCCCTCCACTTT
-	once	TRBV25-1	TRBJ1-1	CASSEQGWTEAFF	TGTGCCAGCAGTGAGCAGGGTTGGACTGAAGCTTTCTTT
TRBD1	few	TRBV5-1	TRBJ1-2	CASRDNRGNGYTF	TGCGCCAGCAGGGATAACAGGGGAAATGGCTACACCTTC
TRBD1	-	TRBV10-1	TRBJ2-7	CASSEAGTGSSEQYF	TGCGCCAGCAGTGAGGCCGGGACAGGGTCCTCCGAGCAGTACTTC
-	-	TRBV28	TRBJ1-5	CASSFLFRQPQHF	TGTGCCAGCAGTTTTCTGTTTCGTCAGCCCCAGCATTTT
TRBD2	few	TRBV7-6	TRBJ2-1	CASSLRFDSGSNEQFF	TGTGCCAGCAGCTTACGCTTTGATAGCGGGAGCAATGAGCAGTTCTTC
-	-	TRBV15	TRBJ1-1	CATSTRRKLVSTEAFF	TGTGCCACCAGCACCCGACGTAAACTAGTGTCCACTGAAGCTTTCTTT
-	-	TRBV7-9	TRBJ2-2	CASSLAVDGIGELFF	TGTGCCAGCAGCTTAGCGGTAGACGGAATCGGGGAGCTGTTTTTT
-	-	TRBV11-2	TRBJ2-1	CASSSVSSYNEQFF	TGTGCCAGCAGCAGCGTGAGCTCCTACAATGAGCAGTTCTTC
TRBD2	-	TRBV10-3	TRBJ2-6	CAISESSGRGSGANVLTF	TGTGCCATCAGTGAGTCGAGCGGGAGGGGCTCTGGGGCCAACGTCCTGACTTTC
-	-	TRBV9	TRBJ2-2	CASSVGPTGATGELFF	TGTGCCAGCAGCGTAGGGCCCACAGGTGCCACCGGGGAGCTGTTTTTT
TRBD1	-	TRBV7-9	TRBJ2-5	CASSSGQVQETQYF	TGTGCCAGCAGCTCAGGACAGGTTCAAGAGACCCAGTACTTC
-	-	TRBV2	TRBJ2-2	CAGMPEEVNTGELFF	TGTGCCGGAATGCCCGAGGAAGTCAACACCGGGGAGCTGTTTTTT
-	-	TRBV7-2	TRBJ2-7	CASRGSSSSSYEQYF	TGTGCCAGCAGAGGGTCTAGCAGCAGCTCCTACGAGCAGTACTTC
-	once	TRBV6-4	TRBJ1-5	CASKLKSNQPQHF	TGTGCCAGCAAACTGAAAAGCAATCAGCCCCAGCATTTT
-	few	TRBV10-1	TRBJ2-3	CASSELRPGTDTQYF	TGCGCCAGCAGTGAGCTCCGTCCTGGCACAGATACGCAGTATTTT
-	-	TRBV7-9	TRBJ2-7	CASSGEDYPYEQYF	TGTGCCAGCTCGGGGGAGGACTACCCCTACGAGCAGTACTTC
TRBD2	-	TRBV11-2	TRBJ2-7	CASSLSLASGAYEQYF	TGTGCCAGCAGCTTATCCCTTGCTAGCGGTGCCTACGAGCAGTACTTC
TRBD1	-	TRBV14	TRBJ2-1	CASAPGQIYNEQFF	TGTGCCAGCGCCCCGGGACAGATTTACAATGAGCAGTTCTTC
-	-	TRBV9	TRBJ2-7	CASSVGSQTYEQYF	TGTGCCAGCAGCGTAGGCTCCCAGACCTACGAGCAGTACTTC